Detailed here is one TCR beta chain. Its antigen is still unknown. The record originates from a study of shared clonotypes between healthy human individuals. In the study overall: Ranging from 18 to 49 in age, donors were a couple of women and three men. Study-wide points: Researchers sampled blood only, noting tissue repertoires likely differ.

The run depth of the assay was deep. The method was immunoSEQ multiplex PCR; TCRdb's version includes in-frame clones alone and lacks a portion of them. The sample comprises around 2.5 million clones, 80% to 95% of which are singletons, and about 0.34% rests with the top ten. The CDR3 totals 10 residues. The sequence derives from a man between 18 and 35 years old in good health. Some clones in this sample may be carry-over from other donors' samples. The chain combines TRBV21-1 with TRBJ1-2. TRBV21-1 is labeled a pseudogene. Specimen: naive CD4+ T cells from PBMCs. Specified subset: CD45RA+ positively selected. The chain's CDR3 is CSAENYGYTF. In DNA, the CDR3 is TGCTCTGCCGAGAACTATGGCTACACCTTC.